This TCR beta chain was obtained from a study of blood T cell repertoires in COVID-19. The method was immunoSEQ multiplex PCR; TCRdb's version includes in-frame clones alone and lacks a portion of them. Found here are 200,000 to 250,000 clones, around four fifths of them singletons; the top ten hold under 4.5%. Trimming stripped 4 bases from V and 4 bases from J, with 8 bases between. Germline V gene data show CDR1 as MNHEY and CDR2 as SVGAGI. CDR3 length: 13 residues. The chain recombines TRBV6-5 with TRBJ1-5, with D possibly being TRBD1 (5 bases). The clonotype originates from a man aged 50 or older with acute or convalescent COVID-19. Material: peripheral blood. The CDR3 coding sequence is TGTGCCAGCAGTTGGGGGGGGAATCAGCCCCAGCATTTT. Amino acid sequence: CASSWGGNQPQHF.